The 32 T cell receptor beta chains in this list originate from one sample, sequenced in a study of CD8 T cells in Susac syndrome. With random hexamers, reverse transcription was performed on about 0.5 to 1 ug of RNA. TCRdb passed the immunoSEQ multiplex PCR reads through MiXCR, listing each CDR3 protein once. The repertoire holds around 150,000 distinct CDR3 sequences, with 95% as singletons. Sequencing was done on a sample of CD8+ T cells from PBMCs. Every receptor here comes from a human donor with Susac syndrome.

This rearrangement joins TRBV9 to TRBJ1-3; D ambiguous. The CDR3 is made up of 13 amino acids. Per the germline V gene, CDR1 is SGDLS and CDR2 is YYNGEE. V lost 4 bases to trimming and J lost 2 bases, with 7 bases between them. DNA of the CDR3: TGTGCCAGCAGCCCTGGAACTGGAAACACCATATATTTT. Translated: CASSPGTGNTIYF.

CDR3 region: CASSLLFWVAETQYF. The CDR3 bases are TGTGCCAGCAGCTTACTGTTTTGGGTCGCAGAGACCCAGTACTTC. The chain employs TRBV7-3 and TRBJ2-5; no clear D gene. The CDR3 runs to 15 residues. Germline loops: CDR1 SGHTA, CDR2 FQGTGA. Trimming pared 2 bases from V and 4 bases from J, leaving 14 bases between.

With regard to this clonotype: One end of the junction does not line up with germline, which may come from a read error. The CDR3, as DNA: TGTGCCACCAGCAGAGTTGTGGGGGGCACTGAAGTTTTCTTT. Translation: CATSRVVGGTEVFF. The chain combines TRBV15 with TRBJ1-1; D may be TRBD1 (6 bases). The CDR3 totals 14 residues. Germline CDR1 is LNHNV and CDR2 is YYDKDF (reference sequence).

This CDR3 is CASSFRGDNQPQHF. The CDR3 region has the DNA TGTGCCAGCAGTTTCAGGGGGGACAATCAGCCCCAGCATTTT. The chain links TRBV28 to TRBJ1-5; TRBD1 agrees at 7 bases. Germline assignment: CDR1 MDHEN and CDR2 SYDVKM. This CDR3 is 14 amino acids long. Unmatched junction bases numbered 2, after V lost 3 bases and J lost 3 bases.

This rearrangement joins TRBV14 to TRBJ2-7, with no clear D. Between the trimmed V and J ends, which lost 4 bases and 0 bases, there was a span of 10 bases. CDR1 and CDR2 (germline): SGHDN, FVKESK. The length of the CDR3 is 14 residues. The CDR3 spells CASSRRDTSYEQYF. In DNA, the CDR3 is TGTGCCAGCAGCCGACGAGACACCTCCTACGAGCAGTACTTC.

V and J are TRBV20-1 and TRBJ2-7, with D possibly being TRBD1 or TRBD2 (5 bases each). Looked up from germline, CDR1 is DFQATT and CDR2 is SNEGSKA (reference sequence). The CDR3 has 14 residues. V shed 2 bases and J shed 2 bases, with 13 bases lying between them. In nucleotides, the CDR3 is TGCAGTGCTAGACCGGTGGGGGAGACCTACGAGCAGTACTTC. Encoded protein: CSARPVGETYEQYF.

The CDR3 spells CATSDVDRGFLGEQFF. The CDR3 DNA follows: TGTGCCACCAGTGACGTCGACAGGGGGTTTCTGGGTGAGCAGTTCTTC. The V and J genes are TRBV24-1 and TRBJ2-1; TRBD1 aligns across 9 bases. This CDR3 has 16 residues. Trimming at V came to 4 bases and at J to 9 bases, leaving 12 bases not matched to a gene. Germline CDR1 is KGHDR and CDR2 is SFDVKD.

The chain combines TRBV19 with TRBJ2-7, with D perhaps TRBD2 (6 bases). Trimming took off 7 bases at V and 4 bases at J, with 11 bases between the two ends. Germline assignment: CDR1 LNHDA and CDR2 SQIVND (reference sequence). The CDR3 is made up of 12 amino acids. CDR3 in DNA: TGTGCCAGTATGGGGGGTCGGTACGAGCAGTACTTC. It yields the protein CASMGGRYEQYF.

This clonotype showed up just a few times. The CDR3 here is CSVEDIMEGTGSHNEQFF. In DNA form, the CDR3 reads TGCAGCGTTGAAGATATTATGGAAGGGACAGGGTCCCACAATGAGCAGTTCTTC. The chain uses TRBV29-1 and TRBJ2-1, with 9 bases lining up with TRBD1. Germline CDR1 reads SQVTM; CDR2 reads ANQGSEA. The CDR3 is 18 amino acids. V lost 0 bases, J lost 5 bases, and 14 bases stayed unmatched.

The chain uses TRBV24-1 and TRBJ2-1, with D perhaps matching TRBD1 or TRBD2 (6 bases each). V gave up 0 bases and J gave up 3 bases, with 14 bases separating them. Germline CDR1 is KGHDR and CDR2 is SFDVKD. The CDR3 has 17 amino acids. The CDR3 region is CATSDLGGGSGYNEQFF. CDR3 DNA sequence: TGTGCCACCAGTGATTTGGGAGGGGGGTCGGGCTACAATGAGCAGTTCTTC.

The rearrangement uses TRBV4-1 and TRBJ2-7; D is unclear. The germline V gene encodes CDR1 MGHRA and CDR2 YSYEKL. This CDR3 comprises 14 residues. V gave up 1 base and J gave up 3 bases, with 10 bases separating them. The CDR3: CASSQAGVGYEQYF. Here the CDR3 DNA reads TGCGCCAGCAGCCAAGCTGGCGTCGGCTACGAGCAGTACTTC.

The chain couples TRBV13 to TRBJ1-1; TRBD1 aligns across 7 bases. Germline CDR1 and CDR2: PRHDT and FYEKMQ (reference sequence). V shed 5 bases and J 3 bases; nucleotides not matched to a gene: 12. CDR3 length: 16 residues. CDR3 bases: TGTGCCAGCAGCAGGGTTCCGGGACAGTCCGACACTGAAGCTTTCTTT. Encoded protein: CASSRVPGQSDTEAFF.

V and J are TRBV15 and TRBJ2-7; TRBD2 is a possible D gene (6 bases). Germline assignment: CDR1 LNHNV and CDR2 YYDKDF (reference sequence). The CDR3 sequence is 16 residues long. Between the trimmed V and J ends, which lost 10 bases and 5 bases, there was a span of 27 bases. The CDR3 DNA sequence: TGTGCCATCACAGCATGGGAGGCCGGCTCATTGAACGAGCAGTACTTC. It encodes CAITAWEAGSLNEQYF.

The genes are TRBV2 and TRBJ2-1; D possibly corresponds to TRBD2 (6 bases). Trimming removed 10 bases from V and 7 bases from J, with 20 bases in between. Germline-derived CDR1 and CDR2 are SNHLY and FYNNEI. This CDR3 is 14 amino acids long. As DNA, the CDR3 is TGTGCCATTCCGCGGGCTAGCGCCTTGAATGAGCAGTTCTTC. This codes for CAIPRASALNEQFF.

The chain has TRBV7-8 and TRBJ2-6; D is undetermined. V shed 5 bases and J shed 2 bases, with 22 bases lying between them. The length of the CDR3 is 19 residues. Germline values: CDR1 SGHVS, CDR2 FQNEAQ. The CDR3 DNA is TGTGCCAGCAGCCCGCACCCCTGGGTCCAAGGACCTGGGGCCAACGTCCTGACTTTC. Its translation is CASSPHPWVQGPGANVLTF.

The V and J genes are TRBV29-1 and TRBJ2-1; 7 bases line up with TRBD1. With V trimmed by 6 bases and J by 9 bases, 11 bases remained unmatched. Looked up from germline, CDR1 is SQVTM and CDR2 is ANQGSEA. CDR3 size: 13 residues. CDR3 sequence: CSVPTGNAGEQFF. CDR3 in DNA: TGCAGCGTCCCGACAGGGAACGCCGGTGAGCAGTTCTTC.

V and J are TRBV27 and TRBJ2-1, with D possibly TRBD2 on 6 matching bases. The CDR3 is 14 residues long. Trimming stripped 8 bases from V and 0 bases from J, with 11 bases between. Germline-derived CDR1 and CDR2 are MNHEY and SMNVEV (reference sequence). The CDR3 DNA reads as TGTGCCAGCGGAGTGGGGGGCTCCTACAATGAGCAGTTCTTC. Encoded protein: CASGVGGSYNEQFF.

The genes are TRBV6-1 and TRBJ2-3; 8 nucleotides line up with TRBD2. Germline lookup yields CDR1 MNHNS and CDR2 SASEGT. V lost 10 bases and J lost 5; bases outside the gene matches: 20. The CDR3 runs 17 residues. This chain's CDR3 is CANPGGLRGSCRDTQYF. The CDR3 bases are TGTGCCAATCCGGGGGGGCTGCGGGGGAGTTGTCGAGATACGCAGTATTTT.

The chain combines TRBV12-5 with TRBJ2-1, with TRBD1 as a possible D gene (6 bases). The CDR3 contains 16 residues. Germline CDR1 LGHNT, CDR2 FRNRAP. V was clipped by 5 bases and J by 4 bases, with 18 bases between them. CDR3 region: CASGPGQPKYYNEQFF. The CDR3 region has the DNA TGTGCTAGTGGTCCTGGACAGCCGAAATATTACAATGAGCAGTTCTTC.

V and J are TRBV20-1 and TRBJ1-5, with 9 bases lining up with TRBD1. This CDR3 is built from 16 residues. Germline V gives CDR1 DFQATT, CDR2 SNEGSKA (reference sequence). The J segment lost 9 bases and the V segment lost 0 bases, leaving 12 bases of the junction unmatched. The CDR3 DNA sequence: TGCAGTGCTAGAGACAGGATTGGACAGGGGTATCGGCCCCAGCATTTT. Translated, it gives CSARDRIGQGYRPQHF.

The chain is built from TRBV28 and TRBJ2-5; maybe TRBD2 (6 bases). The CDR3 covers 13 residues. Trimming cost V 5 bases and J 5 bases, with 12 bases left between them. CDR1 and CDR2 from the germline V gene are MDHEN and SYDVKM. CDR3: CASSIMGGETQYF. DNA of the CDR3: TGTGCCAGCAGTATAATGGGAGGTGAGACCCAGTACTTC.

The chain recombines TRBV11-2 with TRBJ2-1, with unresolved D. Germline CDR1 reads SGHAT; CDR2 reads FQNNGV. The V gene lost 1 base and the J gene lost 4 bases, with 11 bases spanning the gap. This CDR3 comprises 15 residues. CDR3 region: CASSLVAEQYNEQFF. The CDR3, as DNA: TGTGCCAGCAGCTTAGTGGCAGAGCAGTACAATGAGCAGTTCTTC.

The rearrangement links TRBV25-1 to TRBJ2-7; possibly TRBD1 for D (5 bases). This CDR3 has 17 amino acids. The V end lost 2 bases, the J end lost 1 base, and 18 bases lay between the germline ends. Germline V gene data show CDR1 as MGHDK and CDR2 as SYGVNS. DNA of the CDR3: TGTGCCAGCAGTGAAGGACAATTGGGCGCTAGGTCCTACGAGCAGTACTTC. It codes for CASSEGQLGARSYEQYF.

The chain couples TRBV28 to TRBJ2-5; D call uncertain. CDR1 is MDHEN, CDR2 SYDVKM, per germline. The V end lost 7 bases, the J end lost 2 bases, and 17 bases lay between the germline ends. This CDR3 is 15 amino acids long. The CDR3 region has the DNA TGTGCCAGCACCGGAGAGGCGTTAAAACAAGAGACCCAGTACTTC. Its protein is CASTGEALKQETQYF.

The chain carries TRBV4-1 and TRBJ2-3; D unresolved. V lost 2 bases to trimming and J lost 1 base, with 13 bases between them. This CDR3 has 16 residues. CDR1 is MGHRA and CDR2 is YSYEKL in the germline V gene. In nucleotides, the CDR3 is TGCGCCAGCAGCCAATTAAGTGGGATGGGCACAGATACGCAGTATTTT. Protein product: CASSQLSGMGTDTQYF.

This clonotype occurred once. In DNA form, the CDR3 reads TGCGCCAGCAGCCCCGTGGGACTAGATTCCGAGCAGTACTTC. Protein: CASSPVGLDSEQYF. The chain recombines TRBV4-1 with TRBJ2-7; 8 bases match TRBD2. CDR1 MGHRA and CDR2 YSYEKL come from the germline V gene. This CDR3 has 14 amino acids. Losses at the gene ends were 4 bases for V and 6 bases for J; bases not matched to a gene: 8.

In nucleotides, the CDR3 is TGTGCCAGCACCTCGGGAGGGGGCCTCTATGGCTACACCTTC. This gives the protein CASTSGGGLYGYTF. The chain carries TRBV12-3 or TRBV12-4 and TRBJ1-2, with 7 bases identical to TRBD1. CDR3 length: 14 residues. V shed 7 bases, J shed 4 bases, and the junction held 9 bases outside the gene matches.

The chain uses TRBV13 and TRBJ2-7, with D hard to call. CDR1 and CDR2 (germline): PRHDT, FYEKMQ (reference sequence). CDR3 length: 12 residues. Trimming removed 5 bases at V and 2 bases at J, with 7 bases between. Here the CDR3 reads CASSKAPYEQYF. CDR3 coding DNA: TGTGCCAGCAGCAAGGCTCCCTACGAGCAGTACTTC.

CDR3 residues: CASSPGVTNTEAFF. CDR3 bases: TGTGCCAGCAGCCCGGGGGTTACGAACACTGAAGCTTTCTTT. The gene calls are TRBV3-1 and TRBJ1-1; D is perhaps TRBD1 (5 bases). Germline CDR1 is LGHDT and CDR2 is YNNKEL (reference sequence). V gave up 4 bases and J gave up 1 base, with 10 bases separating them. CDR3 length: 14 amino acids.

This rearrangement joins TRBV4-1 to TRBJ2-7; D is unclear. Per the germline V gene, CDR1 is MGHRA and CDR2 is YSYEKL. This CDR3 has 14 residues. Trimming left V 3 bases short and J 2 bases short, with 11 bases between. The CDR3 spells CASSQSANTYEQYF. The CDR3 DNA follows: TGCGCCAGCAGCCAGTCAGCTAACACCTACGAGCAGTACTTC.

The rearrangement joins TRBV7-6 to TRBJ2-7; D remains ambiguous. The CDR3 is made up of 14 amino acids. V was trimmed by 1 base and J by 0 bases, leaving 7 bases between them. From germline, CDR1 is SGHVS and CDR2 FNYEAQ. The CDR3 DNA reads TGTGCCAGCAGCTTAGATGGGCCCTCCTACGAGCAGTACTTC. It yields the protein CASSLDGPSYEQYF.

The rearrangement joins TRBV4-1 to TRBJ1-1, with 12 bases aligning to TRBD1. With 1 base clipped from V and 3 bases from J, the junction kept 9 bases outside the gene matches. In germline, CDR1 is MGHRA, CDR2 YSYEKL. There are 18 residues in the CDR3. CDR3 sequence reads: CASSQGAGTGGGYTEAFF. CDR3 bases: TGCGCCAGCAGCCAAGGTGCCGGGACAGGGGGCGGGTACACTGAAGCTTTCTTT.